These T cell receptor beta chains were read from a single sample in a study of blood T cell repertoires in COVID-19. TCRdb's copy holds only in-frame clones and misses some; the assay was immunoSEQ multiplex PCR. Of over 300,000 clones listed, approximately 85% were seen once; the top ten hold under 2.5%. Sequencing input: PBMCs or T cells enriched from blood (not recorded which). These receptors were collected from a man under 40 who had recovered from COVID-19. CDR3s include the opening cysteine and the closing phenylalanine or tryptophan. Fields, in order: J gene, D gene, CDR3 length, clone size, V gene, CDR3 DNA, CDR3 protein. D genes are given only for firm matches. Some rows mark clone size as missing; the rest say once, few, many or name a class of expanded clone.

>TRBJ2-7|.|14|.|TRBV6-1
TGTGCCAGCAGTGAAGTTAGAATAGCCTACGAGCAGTACTTC
CASSEVRIAYEQYF
>TRBJ2-3|TRBD1|13|.|TRBV10-3
TGTGCCATCAAAGCAGGGGGAAGCGATACGCAGTATTTT
CAIKAGGSDTQYF
>TRBJ2-7|.|14|.|TRBV6-5
TGTGCCAGCAGTACCCAGGGTTCAGCCTACGAGCAGTACTTC
CASSTQGSAYEQYF
>TRBJ2-7|.|13|.|TRBV10-3
TGTGCCATCAGTGAGTCAACCAGCGACCGGCAGTACTTC
CAISESTSDRQYF
>TRBJ1-1|.|13|.|TRBV3-1/TRBV3-2
TGTGCCAGCAGCCAATTCAGTAACACTGAAGCTTTCTTT
CASSQFSNTEAFF
>TRBJ2-2|TRBD1|12|.|TRBV5-1
TGCGCCAGCAGCCTCGGACAGGGATGGCTGTTTTTT
CASSLGQGWLFF
>TRBJ1-4|.|14|.|TRBV18
TGTGCCAGCTCACTAGGACAAAGTAATGAAAAACTGTTTTTT
CASSLGQSNEKLFF
>TRBJ1-4|.|13|.|TRBV13
TGTGCCAGCAGCTCCGGTGCCGGTGAAAAACTGTTTTTT
CASSSGAGEKLFF
>TRBJ1-4|.|14|.|TRBV19
TGTGCCAGTAGTATCGGGGGGGCCCGTGAAAAACTGTTTTTT
CASSIGGAREKLFF
>TRBJ1-2|TRBD1|12|.|TRBV27
TGTGCCAGCAGTTCGGACAGGGCTGGCTACACCTTC
CASSSDRAGYTF
>TRBJ1-1|.|15|.|TRBV6-5
TGTGCCAGCATGCTGGGAGCTTGGGGGAACACTGAAGCTTTCTTT
CASMLGAWGNTEAFF
>TRBJ1-4|.|14|.|TRBV4-3
TGCGCCAGCAGCTCCCGAGATGGGGCCGAAAAACTGTTTTTT
CASSSRDGAEKLFF
>TRBJ1-1|.|13|.|TRBV2
TGTGCCAGCAGTGAGTACGGGGGAGCCGAAGCTTTCTTT
CASSEYGGAEAFF
>TRBJ1-2|.|12|.|TRBV19
TGTGCCAGTAGTATCAACTTCTATGGCTACACCTTC
CASSINFYGYTF
>TRBJ1-1|.|14|.|TRBV19
TGTGCCAGTAGTGAGCAGGGAGGGAACACTGAAGCTTTCTTT
CASSEQGGNTEAFF
>TRBJ2-2|TRBD1|14|once|TRBV6-5
TGTGCCAGCAGCCGGACAGGGAAAAAGGAGGAGCTGTTTTTT
CASSRTGKKEELFF
>TRBJ1-1|.|15|.|TRBV29-1
TGCAGCGTTGAGGGGGGGAGGGGAGCGATCACTGAAGCTTTCTTT
CSVEGGRGAITEAFF
>TRBJ1-3|TRBD1|15|.|TRBV6-5
TGTGCCAGCAGCGGACAGGACCGCTCTGGAAACACCATATATTTT
CASSGQDRSGNTIYF
>TRBJ1-2|TRBD1|16|.|TRBV9
TGTGCCAGCAGCGCAACTGGGTTACAGGGGGCTCATGGCTACACCTTC
CASSATGLQGAHGYTF
>TRBJ2-1|.|14|.|TRBV24-1
TGTGCCACCAGTGATTTGGGCACATACAATGAGCAGTTCTTC
CATSDLGTYNEQFF
>TRBJ2-7|TRBD2|15|.|TRBV9
TGTGCCAGCAGCGTAGGGAGCGGGGAGACCTACGAGCAGTACTTC
CASSVGSGETYEQYF
>TRBJ1-2|TRBD1|14|.|TRBV27
TGTGCCAGCAGTTATGGTGTAGGGGGCTCTGGCTACACCTTC
CASSYGVGGSGYTF
>TRBJ1-6|TRBD1|15|.|TRBV7-9
TGTGCCAGCAGCTGGACAGGGGCGGGTAATTCACCCCTCCACTTT
CASSWTGAGNSPLHF
>TRBJ1-3|.|14|.|TRBV19
TGTGCCAGTATTAACAGGGAGACGAGAAACACCATATATTTT
CASINRETRNTIYF
>TRBJ1-1|TRBD1|13|.|TRBV29-1
TGCAGCGTTTTAGGGGGCATGAACACTGAAGCTTTCTTT
CSVLGGMNTEAFF
>TRBJ2-7|TRBD2|14|.|TRBV19
TGTGCCAGTAGTATAACGGCGGGGGTTGTCGAGCAGTACTTC
CASSITAGVVEQYF
>TRBJ2-6|.|14|few|TRBV11-3
TGTGCCAGCAGCCCCCACTCTGGGGCCAACGTCCTGACTTTC
CASSPHSGANVLTF
>TRBJ2-3|TRBD2|14|.|TRBV7-3
TGTGCCAGCAGCCTCCGGGGGGGCACAGATACGCAGTATTTT
CASSLRGGTDTQYF
>TRBJ1-2|.|15|.|TRBV5-1
TGCGCCAGCAGCTTTTGGGCGACAGAGACCTATGGCTACACCTTC
CASSFWATETYGYTF
>TRBJ1-2|.|16|.|TRBV19
TGTGCCAGTAGTATAGATACCCAGGGTCTTGGCTATGGCTACACCTTC
CASSIDTQGLGYGYTF
>TRBJ2-1|.|12|once|TRBV12-3/TRBV12-4
TGTGCCAGCAGACCTGACAGGAATGAGCAGTTCTTC
CASRPDRNEQFF